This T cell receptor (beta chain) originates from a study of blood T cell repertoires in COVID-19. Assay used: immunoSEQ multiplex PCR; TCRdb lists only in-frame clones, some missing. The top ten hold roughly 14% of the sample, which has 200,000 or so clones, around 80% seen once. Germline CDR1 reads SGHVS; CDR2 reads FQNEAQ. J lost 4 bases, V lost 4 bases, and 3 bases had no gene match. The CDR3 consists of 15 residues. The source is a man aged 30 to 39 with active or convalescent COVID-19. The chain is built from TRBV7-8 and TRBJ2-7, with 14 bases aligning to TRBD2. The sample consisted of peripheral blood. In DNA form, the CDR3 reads TGTGCCAGCAGCTCCAGGACTAGCGGGGGGTACGAGCAGTACTTC. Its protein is CASSSRTSGGYEQYF.